The TCR beta chain described here comes from a study of technical replicates of blood from a handful of donors. The table came from immunoSEQ multiplex PCR; TCRdb's copy has only in-frame clones and leaves some out. The table lists 65,000 to 90,000 clones, 85% to 95% of them singletons. The sequencing input was PBMCs. The source of this sequence is a human donor in good health. Some clones in this sample may be carry-over from other donors' samples.

The CDR3 here is CASSPPTGTYEQYF. The CDR3 bases are TGTGCCAGCAGCCCGCCGACAGGGACCTACGAGCAGTACTTC. The V call is TRBV7-2, the J call TRBJ2-7, with 7 bases matching TRBD1. The junction had 6 bases not matched to a gene; V was cut back by 5 bases and J by 2 bases. The CDR3 sequence is 14 residues long. In germline, CDR1 is SGHTA, CDR2 FQGNSA. Full variable domain (remainder filled in from reference TRBV7-2 and TRBJ2-7): GAGVSQSPSNKVTEKGKDVELRCDPISGHTALYWYRQSLGQGLEFLIYFQGNSAPDKSGLPSDRFSAERTGGSVSTLTIQRTQQEDSAVYLCASSPPTGTYEQYFGPGTRLTVT.